A selection of T cell receptor beta chains follows, all from one sample in a study of early T cells in non-severe SARS-CoV-2 infection. TCRdb reprocessed the 5' RACE reads via MiXCR and lists one record per CDR3 protein. The table has tens of thousands of distinct CDR3 sequences, 8% to 10% seen once; the top ten hold approximately 4.6%. The sequenced sample consisted of whole blood. These receptors all come from an adult who was a healthcare worker with PCR-confirmed SARS-CoV-2 infection or an uninfected control (not recorded which). Both conserved end residues are part of each CDR3. The order of the fields is clone size, D gene, CDR3 length, J gene, V gene, CDR3 protein, CDR3 DNA. The D gene is left open where the match is weak. The size of a clone is reported for some rows only, either as once, few or many, or as a class for expanded clones.

size: many
D: TRBD2
length: 15
J: TRBJ2-5
V: TRBV5-6
CDR3: CASSRAGEADETQYF
DNA: TGTGCCAGCAGCAGAGCGGGAGAAGCGGATGAGACCCAGTACTTC

size: .
D: .
length: 13
J: TRBJ2-7
V: TRBV4-1
CDR3: CASSQGRVDEQYF
DNA: TGCGCCAGCAGCCAAGGGCGGGTCGACGAGCAGTACTTC

size: few
D: .
length: 16
J: TRBJ2-3
V: TRBV18
CDR3: CASSPGYGDGADTQYF
DNA: TGTGCCAGCTCACCGGGGTACGGGGACGGAGCAGATACGCAGTATTTT

size: many
D: TRBD1
length: 21
J: TRBJ1-6
V: TRBV11-2
CDR3: CASSLATPGQGTFSYNSPLHF
DNA: TGTGCCAGCAGCTTAGCAACTCCGGGACAGGGGACCTTCTCCTATAATTCACCCCTCCACTTT

size: few
D: .
length: 15
J: TRBJ2-7
V: TRBV28
CDR3: CASSPRWVGEYEQYF
DNA: TGTGCCAGCAGTCCCCGTTGGGTAGGGGAATACGAGCAGTACTTC

size: .
D: TRBD2
length: 16
J: TRBJ2-7
V: TRBV30
CDR3: CAWAQLGDYPAYEQYF
DNA: TGTGCCTGGGCCCAACTAGGGGACTACCCCGCCTACGAGCAGTACTTC

size: .
D: TRBD2
length: 16
J: TRBJ2-3
V: TRBV20-1
CDR3: CSARPHTSGRGDTQYF
DNA: TGCAGTGCTAGACCCCATACTAGCGGGAGGGGGGATACGCAGTATTTT

size: few
D: .
length: 13
J: TRBJ2-5
V: TRBV5-1
CDR3: CASSGGSGETQYF
DNA: TGCGCCAGCAGTGGGGGGTCGGGAGAGACCCAGTACTTC

size: few
D: TRBD1
length: 14
J: TRBJ1-6
V: TRBV6-4
CDR3: CASSPGQGDSPLHF
DNA: TGTGCCAGCAGTCCGGGACAGGGGGATTCACCCCTCCACTTT

size: few
D: TRBD1
length: 15
J: TRBJ1-2
V: TRBV19
CDR3: CASSSNRGQAYGYTF
DNA: TGTGCCAGTAGTTCAAACAGGGGGCAGGCCTATGGCTACACCTTC

size: many
D: TRBD2
length: 14
J: TRBJ2-1
V: TRBV5-1
CDR3: CASSFVTAGGIRFF
DNA: TGCGCCAGCAGCTTTGTAACGGCGGGAGGTATAAGGTTCTTC

size: many
D: TRBD1
length: 13
J: TRBJ1-5
V: TRBV5-4
CDR3: CASSQQGNQPQHF
DNA: TGTGCCAGCAGCCAACAGGGGAATCAGCCCCAGCATTTT

size: .
D: .
length: 15
J: TRBJ1-1
V: TRBV5-1
CDR3: CASSLQGQMNTEAFF
DNA: TGCGCCAGCAGCTTGCAGGGGCAAATGAACACTGAAGCTTTCTTT

size: .
D: .
length: 13
J: TRBJ1-6
V: TRBV19
CDR3: CASDSGSLSPLHF
DNA: TGTGCCAGCGACAGTGGAAGCTTATCACCCCTCCACTTT

size: few
D: .
length: 18
J: TRBJ2-7
V: TRBV6-1
CDR3: CASSLQTGWTTVTYEQYF
DNA: TGTGCCAGCAGTCTACAAACGGGATGGACGACAGTTACCTACGAGCAGTACTTC

size: few
D: .
length: 14
J: TRBJ2-7
V: TRBV4-2
CDR3: CASSQDRDTYEQYF
DNA: TGTGCCAGCAGCCAAGACCGGGACACCTACGAGCAGTACTTC

size: .
D: TRBD1
length: 13
J: TRBJ1-6
V: TRBV6-1
CDR3: CASSLGQVSPLHF
DNA: TGTGCCAGCAGTCTGGGACAGGTTTCACCCCTCCACTTT

size: .
D: .
length: 13
J: TRBJ2-7
V: TRBV9
CDR3: CASSVKGGNEQYF
DNA: TGTGCCAGCAGCGTGAAGGGGGGCAACGAGCAGTACTTC